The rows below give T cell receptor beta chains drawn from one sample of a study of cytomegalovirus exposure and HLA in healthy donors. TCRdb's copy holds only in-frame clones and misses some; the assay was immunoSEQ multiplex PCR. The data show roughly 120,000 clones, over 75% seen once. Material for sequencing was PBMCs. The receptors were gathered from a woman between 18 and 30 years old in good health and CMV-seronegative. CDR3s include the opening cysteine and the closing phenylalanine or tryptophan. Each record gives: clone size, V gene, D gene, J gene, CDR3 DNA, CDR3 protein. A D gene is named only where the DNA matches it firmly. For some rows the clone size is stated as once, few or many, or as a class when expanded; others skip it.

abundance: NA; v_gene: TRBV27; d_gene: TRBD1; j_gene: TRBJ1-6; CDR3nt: TGTGCCAGCAGTCGTCCTGGACAGGGCTTCTCACCCCTCCACTTT; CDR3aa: CASSRPGQGFSPLHF
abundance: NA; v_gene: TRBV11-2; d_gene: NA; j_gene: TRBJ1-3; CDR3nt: TGTGCCAGCAGGAGCCGGGTCCCCTCTGGAAACACCATATATTTT; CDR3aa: CASRSRVPSGNTIYF
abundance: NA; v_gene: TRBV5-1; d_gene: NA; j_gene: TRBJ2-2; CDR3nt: TGCGCCAGCAGCTTACTAGCATCGGACACCGGGGAGCTGTTTTTT; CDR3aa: CASSLLASDTGELFF
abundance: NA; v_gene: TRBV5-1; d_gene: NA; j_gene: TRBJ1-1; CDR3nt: TGCGCCAGCAGCCCCCTGGTTGGGGGCGCGGAGACTGAAGCTTTCTTT; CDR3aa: CASSPLVGGAETEAFF
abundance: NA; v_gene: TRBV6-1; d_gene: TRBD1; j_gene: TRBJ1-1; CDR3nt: TGTGCCAGCAGTGTAGACAGGGCATTGAACACTGAAGCTTTCTTT; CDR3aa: CASSVDRALNTEAFF
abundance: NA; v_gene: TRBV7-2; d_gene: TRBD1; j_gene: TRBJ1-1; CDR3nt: TGTGCCAGCAGCTTCCCGGGACAGGGGCGCATGAACACTGAAGCTTTCTTT; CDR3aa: CASSFPGQGRMNTEAFF
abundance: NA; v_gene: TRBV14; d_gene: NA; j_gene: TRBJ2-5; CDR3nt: TGTGCCAGCAGCCAAGTTGGGACTCTGGAGACCCAGTACTTC; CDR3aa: CASSQVGTLETQYF
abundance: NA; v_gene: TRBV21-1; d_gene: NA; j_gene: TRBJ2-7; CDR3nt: TGTGCCAGCAGCAAAGGAAGGGGAAGATTAGTAAGCTACGAGCAGTACTTC; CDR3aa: CASSKGRGRLVSYEQYF
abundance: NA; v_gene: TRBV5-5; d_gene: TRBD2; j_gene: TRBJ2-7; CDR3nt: TGTGCCAGCAGTCCTGGGGGGGACTACGAGCAGTACTTC; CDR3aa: CASSPGGDYEQYF
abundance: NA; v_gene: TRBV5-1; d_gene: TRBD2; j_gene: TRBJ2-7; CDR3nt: TGCGCCAGCAGCCGTAGACTAGCGGGAGAAGGCGAGCAGTACTTC; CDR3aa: CASSRRLAGEGEQYF
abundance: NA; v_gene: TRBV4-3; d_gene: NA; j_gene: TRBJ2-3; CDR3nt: TGCGCCAGCAGCCACTTAGCGGATAGCACAGATACGCAGTATTTT; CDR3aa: CASSHLADSTDTQYF
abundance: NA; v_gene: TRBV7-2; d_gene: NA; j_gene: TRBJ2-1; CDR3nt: TGTGCCAGCAGCTTAGTAGCGGGCTCAGGGGATGAGCAGTTCTTC; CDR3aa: CASSLVAGSGDEQFF
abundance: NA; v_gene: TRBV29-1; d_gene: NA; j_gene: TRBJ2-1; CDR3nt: TGCAGCGTTTCCCCAAGGGTTCTACTAGAGAGCTCCTACAATGAGCAGTTCTTC; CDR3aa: CSVSPRVLLESSYNEQFF
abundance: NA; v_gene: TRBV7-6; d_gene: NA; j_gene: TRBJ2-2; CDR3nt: TGTGCCAGCAGCTTATTCTCGAACACCGGGGAGCTGTTTTTT; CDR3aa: CASSLFSNTGELFF
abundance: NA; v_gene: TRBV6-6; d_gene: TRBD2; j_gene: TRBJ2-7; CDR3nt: TGTGCCAGCAGTAGCCGTAGCGGGAGAAGCTCCTACGAGCAGTACTTC; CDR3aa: CASSSRSGRSSYEQYF
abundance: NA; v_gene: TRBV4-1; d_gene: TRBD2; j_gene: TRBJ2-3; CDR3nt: TGCGCCAGCAGCCAATGGACGACTAGCGGGAAAACAGATACGCAGTATTTT; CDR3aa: CASSQWTTSGKTDTQYF
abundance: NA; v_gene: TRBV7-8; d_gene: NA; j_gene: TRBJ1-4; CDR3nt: TGTGCCAGCAGCTTAGCCCGCAGGGCACGGGAAAAACTGTTTTTT; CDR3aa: CASSLARRAREKLFF
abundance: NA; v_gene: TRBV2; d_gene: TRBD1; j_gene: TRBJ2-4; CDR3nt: TGTGCCAGCCTGAGACAGGGAAACATTCAGTACTTC; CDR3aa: CASLRQGNIQYF
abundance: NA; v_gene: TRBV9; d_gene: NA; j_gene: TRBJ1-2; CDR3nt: TGTGCCAGCAGCGTAGGTTATCTCGGGACAAACTATGGCTACACCTTC; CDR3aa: CASSVGYLGTNYGYTF
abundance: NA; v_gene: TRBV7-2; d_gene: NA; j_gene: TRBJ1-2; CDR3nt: TGTGCCAGCAGCTTTCACCGAGGGGGGGATGGCTACACCTTC; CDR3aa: CASSFHRGGDGYTF
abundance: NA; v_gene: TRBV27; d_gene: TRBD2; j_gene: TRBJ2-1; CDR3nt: TGTGCCAGCAGTTTTCTTAGGACTAGCTCCATGAATGAGCAGTTCTTC; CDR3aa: CASSFLRTSSMNEQFF
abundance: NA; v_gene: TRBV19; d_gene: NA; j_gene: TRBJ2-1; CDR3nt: TGTGCCAGTAGTAACGGGAGCCCAGGGAGGAGCTCCTACAATGAGCAGTTCTTC; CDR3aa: CASSNGSPGRSSYNEQFF
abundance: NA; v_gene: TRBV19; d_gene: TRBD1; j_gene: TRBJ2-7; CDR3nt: TGTGCCAGTAGTCCTGGGACAGGGAGCTCCTACGAGCAGTACTTC; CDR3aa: CASSPGTGSSYEQYF
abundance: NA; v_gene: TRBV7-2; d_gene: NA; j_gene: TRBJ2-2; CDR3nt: TGTGCCAGCAGCTTCGCGAACACCGGGGAGCTGTTTTTT; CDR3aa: CASSFANTGELFF
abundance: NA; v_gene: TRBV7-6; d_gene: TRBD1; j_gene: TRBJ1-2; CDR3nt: TGTGCCAGCAGCCCGGGACAGAACTATGGCTACACCTTC; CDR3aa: CASSPGQNYGYTF
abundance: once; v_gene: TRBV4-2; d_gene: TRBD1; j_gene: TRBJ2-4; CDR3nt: TGTGCCAGCAGCCCTACCAAAGGGACAGGGGCTTTTATCGGCACCAAAAACAGTCAGTACTTC; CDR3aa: CASSPTKGTGAFIGTKNSQYF
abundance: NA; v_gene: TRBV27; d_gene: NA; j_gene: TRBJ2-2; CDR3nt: TGTGCCAGCAGATCCTCAGGAACCGGGGAGCTGTTTTTT; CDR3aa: CASRSSGTGELFF
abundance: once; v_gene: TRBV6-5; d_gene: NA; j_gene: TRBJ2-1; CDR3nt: TGTGCCAGCAGCTATAGCAGGGTGGTGGACAATGAGCAGTTCTTC; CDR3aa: CASSYSRVVDNEQFF
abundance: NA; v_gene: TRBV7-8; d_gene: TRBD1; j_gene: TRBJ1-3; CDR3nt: TGTGCCAGCCAGACGACAGGGGCTGCTGGAAACACCATATATTTT; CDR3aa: CASQTTGAAGNTIYF
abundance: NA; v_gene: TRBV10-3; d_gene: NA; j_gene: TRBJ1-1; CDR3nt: TGTGCCATCAAGTCCCCCGGGGTGAACACTGAAGCTTTCTTT; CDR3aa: CAIKSPGVNTEAFF
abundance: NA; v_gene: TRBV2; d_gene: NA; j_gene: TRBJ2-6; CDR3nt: TGTGCCCGCAGGGCTTCTGGGGCCAACGTCCTGACTTTC; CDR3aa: CARRASGANVLTF
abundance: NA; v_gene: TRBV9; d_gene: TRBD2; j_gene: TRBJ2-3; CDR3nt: TGTGCCAGCAGCACCCGGGGTAGCGGGAGAACAGATACGCAGTATTTT; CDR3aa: CASSTRGSGRTDTQYF
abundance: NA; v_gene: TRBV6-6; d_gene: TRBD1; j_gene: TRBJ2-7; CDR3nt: TGTGCCAGCCAGGGACAGATTAACGAGCAGTACTTC; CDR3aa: CASQGQINEQYF
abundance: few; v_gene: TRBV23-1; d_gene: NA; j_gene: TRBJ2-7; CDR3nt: TGCGCCAGCAGTCAATCGGGGGGTGTGGACTACGAGCAGTACTTC; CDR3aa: CASSQSGGVDYEQYF
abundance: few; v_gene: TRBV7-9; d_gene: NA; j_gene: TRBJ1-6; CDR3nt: TGTGCCAGCAGCTCAGGGGTTTCTAGCTCCTATAATTCACCCCTCCACTTT; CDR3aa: CASSSGVSSSYNSPLHF
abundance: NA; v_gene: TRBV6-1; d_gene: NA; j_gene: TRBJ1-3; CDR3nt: TGTGCCAGCAGTGAAGAATATAGAGGGATGGGCTCTGGAAACACCATATATTTT; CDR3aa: CASSEEYRGMGSGNTIYF
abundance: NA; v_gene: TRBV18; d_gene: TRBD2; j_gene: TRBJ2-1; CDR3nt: TGTGCCAGCTCACCCGGGACTAGCGGCTACAATGAGCAGTTCTTC; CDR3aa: CASSPGTSGYNEQFF
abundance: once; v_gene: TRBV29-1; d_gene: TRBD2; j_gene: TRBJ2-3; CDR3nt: TGCAGCGCTGCCCCGGGACTAAACACAGATACGCAGTATTTT; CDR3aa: CSAAPGLNTDTQYF
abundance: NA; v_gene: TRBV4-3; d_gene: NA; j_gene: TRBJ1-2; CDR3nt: TGCGCCAGCTCCCAAGACCTGGGGGCTTCCTACTATGGCTACACCTTC; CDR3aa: CASSQDLGASYYGYTF
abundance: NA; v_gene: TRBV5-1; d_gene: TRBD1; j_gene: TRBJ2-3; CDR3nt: TGCGCCAGCAGCTTCACCCTAAACCCGGGACAGGTGCAGTATTTT; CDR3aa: CASSFTLNPGQVQYF
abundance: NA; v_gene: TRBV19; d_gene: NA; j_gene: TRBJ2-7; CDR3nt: TGTGCCAGTAGTATGGGGACACGAGGGGTCTACGAGCAGTACTTC; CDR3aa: CASSMGTRGVYEQYF
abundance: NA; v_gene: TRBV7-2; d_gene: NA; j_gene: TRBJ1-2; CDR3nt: TGTGCCAGCAGCCCCGGCGGAACAGGTTCAAGTTATGGCTACACCTTC; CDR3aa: CASSPGGTGSSYGYTF
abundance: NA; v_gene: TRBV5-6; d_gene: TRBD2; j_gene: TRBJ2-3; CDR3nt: TGTGCCAGCACCTTGACTAGCTACACAGATACGCAGTATTTT; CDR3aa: CASTLTSYTDTQYF
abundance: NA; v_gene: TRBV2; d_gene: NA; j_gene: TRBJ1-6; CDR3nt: TGTGCCAGCAGTGAGGGCCGGGGCTATAATTCACCCCTCCACTTT; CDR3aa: CASSEGRGYNSPLHF
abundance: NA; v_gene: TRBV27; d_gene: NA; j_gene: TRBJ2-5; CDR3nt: TGTGCCAGCAGTCCCTATCGTGGCCACGGGGAGACCCAGTACTTC; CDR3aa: CASSPYRGHGETQYF
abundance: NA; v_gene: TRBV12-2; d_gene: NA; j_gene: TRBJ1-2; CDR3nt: TGTGCAAGTCGCCCACGGGGGGGGGTCATCAGCTATGGCTACACCTTC; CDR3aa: CASRPRGGVISYGYTF
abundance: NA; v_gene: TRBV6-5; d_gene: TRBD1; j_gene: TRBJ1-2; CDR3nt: TGTGCCAGCAGTTACGCGGACAGGGAAGATGGCTACACCTTC; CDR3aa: CASSYADREDGYTF
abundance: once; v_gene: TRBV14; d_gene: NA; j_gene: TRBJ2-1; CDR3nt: TGTGCCAGCAGTCGAGGACTCCAGGGGTTCAATGAGCAGTTCTTC; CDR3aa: CASSRGLQGFNEQFF
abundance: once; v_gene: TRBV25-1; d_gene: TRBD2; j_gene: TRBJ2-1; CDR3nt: TGTGCCACCAGCCCGACTAGCACTCTGGGTGAGCAGTTCTTC; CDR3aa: CATSPTSTLGEQFF
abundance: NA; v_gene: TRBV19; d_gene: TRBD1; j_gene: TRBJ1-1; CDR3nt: TGTGCCAGTACCCATTGGAGGGGGACAGGGGGCCGTAATGCTGAAGCTTTCTTT; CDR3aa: CASTHWRGTGGRNAEAFF
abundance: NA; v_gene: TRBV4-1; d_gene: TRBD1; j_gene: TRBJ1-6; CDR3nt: TGCGCCAGCAGCCAAGATACAGGGGATAATTCACCCCTCCACTTT; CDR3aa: CASSQDTGDNSPLHF
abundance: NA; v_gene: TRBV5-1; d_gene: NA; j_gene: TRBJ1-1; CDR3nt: TGCGCCAGCAGCTTGGGGAGCACCGGCACTGAAGCTTTCTTT; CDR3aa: CASSLGSTGTEAFF
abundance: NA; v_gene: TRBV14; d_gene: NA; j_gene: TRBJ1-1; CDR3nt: TGTGCCAGCAGCCGACTTCAGGGTGACACTGAAGCTTTCTTT; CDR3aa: CASSRLQGDTEAFF
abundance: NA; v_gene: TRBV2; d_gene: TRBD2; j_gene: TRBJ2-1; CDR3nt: TGTGCCAGATTACCGCAGCGGGAGATGTACAATGAGCAGTTCTTC; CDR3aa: CARLPQREMYNEQFF
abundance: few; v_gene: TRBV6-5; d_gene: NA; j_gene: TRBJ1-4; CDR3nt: TGTGCCAGCAGTTACGGGGGCCGCCTTAATGAAAAACTGTTTTTT; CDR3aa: CASSYGGRLNEKLFF